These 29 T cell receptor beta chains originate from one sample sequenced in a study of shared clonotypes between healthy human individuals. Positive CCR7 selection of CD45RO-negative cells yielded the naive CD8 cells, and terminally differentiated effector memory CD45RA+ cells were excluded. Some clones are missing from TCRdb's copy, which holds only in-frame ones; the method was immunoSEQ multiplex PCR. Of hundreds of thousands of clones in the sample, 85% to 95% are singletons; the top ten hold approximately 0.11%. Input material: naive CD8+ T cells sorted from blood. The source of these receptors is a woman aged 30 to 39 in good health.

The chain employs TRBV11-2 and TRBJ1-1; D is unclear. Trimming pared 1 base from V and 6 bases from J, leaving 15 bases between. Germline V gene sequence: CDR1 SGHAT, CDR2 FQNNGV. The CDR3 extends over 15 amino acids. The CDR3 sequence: CASSLARVSFSEAFF. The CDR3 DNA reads TGTGCCAGCAGCTTAGCGAGGGTCTCCTTCTCTGAAGCTTTCTTT.

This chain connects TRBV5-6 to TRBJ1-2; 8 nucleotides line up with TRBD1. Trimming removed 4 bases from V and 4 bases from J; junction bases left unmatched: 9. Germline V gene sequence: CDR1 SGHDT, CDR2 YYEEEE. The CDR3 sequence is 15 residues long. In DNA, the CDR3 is TGTGCCAGCAGCCCTGTAGGGACAGGCCGCTATGGCTACACCTTC. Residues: CASSPVGTGRYGYTF.

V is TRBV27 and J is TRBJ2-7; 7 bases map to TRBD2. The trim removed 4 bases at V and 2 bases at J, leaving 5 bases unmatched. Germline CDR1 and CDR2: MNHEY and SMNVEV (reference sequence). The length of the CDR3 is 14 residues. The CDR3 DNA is TGTGCCAGCAGTTCCGGCGGGAGCGCCTACGAGCAGTACTTC. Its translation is CASSSGGSAYEQYF.

The DNA for the CDR3 is TGTGCCAGCAGCCCCCTCCCACCTACCAGGAACACTGAAGCTTTCTTT. Residues: CASSPLPPTRNTEAFF. The J gene is TRBJ1-1, the V gene TRBV7-9; D not certain. Germline CDR1 and CDR2: SEHNR and FQNEAQ (reference sequence). V shed 5 bases and J shed 1 base, with 17 bases lying between them. This CDR3 comprises 16 residues.

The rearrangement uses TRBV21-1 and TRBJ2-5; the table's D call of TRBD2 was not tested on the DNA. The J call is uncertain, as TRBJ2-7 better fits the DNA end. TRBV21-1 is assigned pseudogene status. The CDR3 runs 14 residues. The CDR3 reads CASSTRSGAYEQYF. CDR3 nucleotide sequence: TGTGCCAGCAGCACCCGTAGCGGGGCCTACGAGCAGTACTTC.

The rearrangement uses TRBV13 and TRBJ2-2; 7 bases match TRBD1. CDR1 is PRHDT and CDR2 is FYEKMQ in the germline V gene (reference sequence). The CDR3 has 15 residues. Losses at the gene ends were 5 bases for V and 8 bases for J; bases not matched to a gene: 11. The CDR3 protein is CASSAPRQGSGELFF. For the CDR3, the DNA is TGTGCCAGCAGCGCGCCCCGACAGGGATCGGGGGAGCTGTTTTTT.

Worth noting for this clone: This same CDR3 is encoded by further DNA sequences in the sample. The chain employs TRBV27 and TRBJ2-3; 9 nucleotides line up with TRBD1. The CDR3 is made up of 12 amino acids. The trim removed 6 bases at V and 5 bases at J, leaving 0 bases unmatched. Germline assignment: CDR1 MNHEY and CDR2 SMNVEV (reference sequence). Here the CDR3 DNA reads TGTGCCAGCAGGACAGGGGGAGATACGCAGTATTTT. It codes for CASRTGGDTQYF.

DNA for the CDR3: TGTGCCAGCAGTTTGGAAGGACAGGGAGACTACGAGCAGTACTTC. Translation: CASSLEGQGDYEQYF. This chain joins TRBV27 and TRBJ2-7, with 8 bases aligning to TRBD1. The CDR3 runs to 15 residues. Trimming at V came to 3 bases and at J to 3 bases, leaving 7 bases not matched to a gene. Germline loops: CDR1 MNHEY, CDR2 SMNVEV (reference sequence).

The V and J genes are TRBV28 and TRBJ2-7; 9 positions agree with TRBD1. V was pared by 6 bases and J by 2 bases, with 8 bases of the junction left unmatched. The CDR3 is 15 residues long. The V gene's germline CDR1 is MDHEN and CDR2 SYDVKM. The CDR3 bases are TGTGCCAGCAGCACCCCCGGGGACAGGGCCTACGAGCAGTACTTC. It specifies CASSTPGDRAYEQYF.

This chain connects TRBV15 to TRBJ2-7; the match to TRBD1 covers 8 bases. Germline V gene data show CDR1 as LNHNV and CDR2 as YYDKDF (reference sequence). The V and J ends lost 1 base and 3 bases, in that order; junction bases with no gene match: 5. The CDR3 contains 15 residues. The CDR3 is CATSRVTGASYEQYF. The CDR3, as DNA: TGTGCCACCAGCAGAGTGACAGGGGCGAGCTACGAGCAGTACTTC. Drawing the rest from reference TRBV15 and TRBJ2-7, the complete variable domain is DAMVIQNPRYQVTQFGKPVTLSCSQTLNHNVMYWYQQKSSQAPKLLFHYYDKDFNNEADTPDNFQSRRPNTSFCFLDIRSPGLGDTAMYLCATSRVTGASYEQYFGPGTRLTVT.

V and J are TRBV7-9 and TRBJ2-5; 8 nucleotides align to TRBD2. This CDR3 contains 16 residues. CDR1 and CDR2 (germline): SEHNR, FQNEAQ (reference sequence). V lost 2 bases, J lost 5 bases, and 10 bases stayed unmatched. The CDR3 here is CASSLSSGRVQETQYF. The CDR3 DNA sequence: TGTGCCAGCAGCTTATCCAGCGGGAGAGTTCAGGAGACCCAGTACTTC.

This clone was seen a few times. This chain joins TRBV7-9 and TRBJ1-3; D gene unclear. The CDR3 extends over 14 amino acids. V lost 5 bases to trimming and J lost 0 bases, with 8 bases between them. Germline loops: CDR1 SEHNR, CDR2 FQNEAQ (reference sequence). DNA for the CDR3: TGTGCCAGCAGCCCGTCAATCTCTGGAAACACCATATATTTT. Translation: CASSPSISGNTIYF.

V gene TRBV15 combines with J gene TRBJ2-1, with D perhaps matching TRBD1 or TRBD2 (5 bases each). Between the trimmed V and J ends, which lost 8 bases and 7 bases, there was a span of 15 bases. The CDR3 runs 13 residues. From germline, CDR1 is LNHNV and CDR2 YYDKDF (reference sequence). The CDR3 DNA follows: TGTGCCACCGGGTTGGGGGAAGGTAATGAGCAGTTCTTC. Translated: CATGLGEGNEQFF. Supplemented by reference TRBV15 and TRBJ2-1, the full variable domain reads DAMVIQNPRYQVTQFGKPVTLSCSQTLNHNVMYWYQQKSSQAPKLLFHYYDKDFNNEADTPDNFQSRRPNTSFCFLDIRSPGLGDTAMYLCATGLGEGNEQFFGPGTRLTVL.

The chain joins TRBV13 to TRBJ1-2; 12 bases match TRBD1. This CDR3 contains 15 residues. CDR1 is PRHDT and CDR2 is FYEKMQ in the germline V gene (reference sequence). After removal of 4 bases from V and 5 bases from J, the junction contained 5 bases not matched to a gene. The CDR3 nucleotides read TGTGCCAGCAGCTCCTCGGGACAGGGGGCGTATGGCTACACCTTC. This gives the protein CASSSSGQGAYGYTF. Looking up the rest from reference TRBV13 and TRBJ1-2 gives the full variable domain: AAGVIQSPRHLIKEKRETATLKCYPIPRHDTVYWYQQGPGQDPQFLISFYEKMQSDKGSIPDRFSAQQFSDYHSELNMSSLELGDSALYFCASSSSGQGAYGYTFGSGTRLTVV.

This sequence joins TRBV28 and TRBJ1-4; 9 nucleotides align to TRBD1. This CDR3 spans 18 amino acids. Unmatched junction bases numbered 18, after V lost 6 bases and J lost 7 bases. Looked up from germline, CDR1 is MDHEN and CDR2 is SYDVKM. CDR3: CASRTTGGAWVFGEKLFF. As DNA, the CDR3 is TGTGCCAGCAGAACCACAGGGGGCGCCTGGGTTTTTGGTGAAAAACTGTTTTTT.

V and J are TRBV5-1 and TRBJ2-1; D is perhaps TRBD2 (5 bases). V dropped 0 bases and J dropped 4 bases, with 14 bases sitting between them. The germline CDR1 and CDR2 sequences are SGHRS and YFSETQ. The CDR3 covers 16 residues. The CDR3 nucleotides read TGCGCCAGCAGCTTGGCCTGGCAGACGGGATACAATGAGCAGTTCTTC. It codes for CASSLAWQTGYNEQFF.

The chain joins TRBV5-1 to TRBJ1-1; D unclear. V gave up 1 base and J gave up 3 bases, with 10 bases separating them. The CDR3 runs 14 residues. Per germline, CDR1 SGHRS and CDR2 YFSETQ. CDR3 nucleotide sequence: TGCGCCAGCAGCTTGCCGACCGGTGACACTGAAGCTTTCTTT. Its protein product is CASSLPTGDTEAFF.

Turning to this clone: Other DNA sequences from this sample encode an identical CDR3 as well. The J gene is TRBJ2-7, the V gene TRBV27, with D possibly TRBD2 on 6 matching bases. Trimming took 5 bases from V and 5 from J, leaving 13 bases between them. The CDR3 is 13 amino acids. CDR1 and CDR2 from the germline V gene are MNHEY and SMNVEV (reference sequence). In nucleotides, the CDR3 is TGTGCCAGCAGTCTCAGTCGGGGGAACGAGCAGTACTTC. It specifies CASSLSRGNEQYF.

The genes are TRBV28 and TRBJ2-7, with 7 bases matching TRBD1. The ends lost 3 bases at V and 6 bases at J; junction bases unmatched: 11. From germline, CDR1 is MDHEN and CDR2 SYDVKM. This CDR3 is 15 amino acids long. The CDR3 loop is CASSFGTPPGGEQYF. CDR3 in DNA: TGTGCCAGCAGTTTCGGAACCCCTCCAGGGGGCGAGCAGTACTTC.

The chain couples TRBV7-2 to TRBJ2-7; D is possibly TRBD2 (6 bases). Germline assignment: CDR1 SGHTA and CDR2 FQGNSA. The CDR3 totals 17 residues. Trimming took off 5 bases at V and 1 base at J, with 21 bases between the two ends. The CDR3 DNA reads TGTGCCAGCAGCGTCCAAGCGCGGGATAATCCATCCTACGAGCAGTACTTC. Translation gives CASSVQARDNPSYEQYF. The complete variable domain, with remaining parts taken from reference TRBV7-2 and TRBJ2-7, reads GAGVSQSPSNKVTEKGKDVELRCDPISGHTALYWYRQSLGQGLEFLIYFQGNSAPDKSGLPSDRFSAERTGGSVSTLTIQRTQQEDSAVYLCASSVQARDNPSYEQYFGPGTRLTVT.

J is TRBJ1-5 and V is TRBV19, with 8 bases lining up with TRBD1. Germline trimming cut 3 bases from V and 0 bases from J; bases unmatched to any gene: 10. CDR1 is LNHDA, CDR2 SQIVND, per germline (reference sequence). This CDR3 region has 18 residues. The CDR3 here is CASSIRDRGYYSNQPQHF. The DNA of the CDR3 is TGTGCCAGTAGTATTCGTGACAGGGGATATTATAGCAATCAGCCCCAGCATTTT.

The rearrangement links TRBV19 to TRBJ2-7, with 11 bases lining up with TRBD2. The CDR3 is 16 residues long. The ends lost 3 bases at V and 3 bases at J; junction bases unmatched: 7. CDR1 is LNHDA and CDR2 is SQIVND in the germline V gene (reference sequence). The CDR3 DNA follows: TGTGCCAGTAGTATCCTGGGACTAGCGGAGAACTACGAGCAGTACTTC. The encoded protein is CASSILGLAENYEQYF.

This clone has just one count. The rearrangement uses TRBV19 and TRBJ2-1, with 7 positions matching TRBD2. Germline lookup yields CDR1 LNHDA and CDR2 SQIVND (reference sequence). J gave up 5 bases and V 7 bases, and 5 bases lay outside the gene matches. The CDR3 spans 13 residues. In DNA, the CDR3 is TGTGCCAGTACTAGCGGCCTTAACAATGAGCAGTTCTTC. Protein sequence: CASTSGLNNEQFF. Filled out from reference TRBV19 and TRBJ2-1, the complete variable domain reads DGGITQSPKYLFRKEGQNVTLSCEQNLNHDAMYWYRQDPGQGLRLIYYSQIVNDFQKGDIAEGYSVSREKKESFPLTVTSAQKNPTAFYLCASTSGLNNEQFFGPGTRLTVL.

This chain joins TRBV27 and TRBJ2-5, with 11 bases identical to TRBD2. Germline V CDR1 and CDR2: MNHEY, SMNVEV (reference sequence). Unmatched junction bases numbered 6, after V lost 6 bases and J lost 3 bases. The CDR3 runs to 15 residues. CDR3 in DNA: TGTGCCAGCAGGGCACTAGCGGGAGTCAAAGAGACCCAGTACTTC. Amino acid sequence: CASRALAGVKETQYF.

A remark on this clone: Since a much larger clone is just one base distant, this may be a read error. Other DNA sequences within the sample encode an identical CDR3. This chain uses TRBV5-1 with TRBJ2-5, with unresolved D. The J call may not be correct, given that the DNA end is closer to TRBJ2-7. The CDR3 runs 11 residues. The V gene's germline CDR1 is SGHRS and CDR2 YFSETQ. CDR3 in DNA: TGCGCCAGCAGCTTGGGGTACGAGCAGTACTTC. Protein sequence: CASSLGYEQYF.

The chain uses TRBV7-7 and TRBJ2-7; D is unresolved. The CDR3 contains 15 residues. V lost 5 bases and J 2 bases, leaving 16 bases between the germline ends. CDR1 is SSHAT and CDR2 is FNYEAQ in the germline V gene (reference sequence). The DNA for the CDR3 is TGTGCCAGCAGCCCTAACGAAATATCAACCTACGAGCAGTACTTC. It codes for CASSPNEISTYEQYF. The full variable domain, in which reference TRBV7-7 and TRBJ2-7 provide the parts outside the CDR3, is GAGVSQSPRYKVTKRGQDVTLRCDPISSHATLYWYQQALGQGPEFLTYFNYEAQPDKSGLPSDRFSAERPEGSISTLTIQRTEQRDSAMYRCASSPNEISTYEQYFGPGTRLTVT.

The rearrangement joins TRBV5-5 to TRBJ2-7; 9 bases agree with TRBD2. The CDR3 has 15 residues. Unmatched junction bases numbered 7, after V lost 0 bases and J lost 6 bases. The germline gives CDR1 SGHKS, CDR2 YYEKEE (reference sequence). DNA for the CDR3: TGTGCCAGCAGCTTGGCCTATGATAGCGGGAGCGAGCAGTACTTC. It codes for CASSLAYDSGSEQYF.

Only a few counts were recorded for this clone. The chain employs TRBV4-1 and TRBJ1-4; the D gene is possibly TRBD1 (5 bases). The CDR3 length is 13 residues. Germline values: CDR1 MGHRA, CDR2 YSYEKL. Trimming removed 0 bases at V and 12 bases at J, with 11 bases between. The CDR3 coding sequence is TGCGCCAGCAGCCAAGATCTCGAAGGGGAACTGTTTTTT. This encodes CASSQDLEGELFF.

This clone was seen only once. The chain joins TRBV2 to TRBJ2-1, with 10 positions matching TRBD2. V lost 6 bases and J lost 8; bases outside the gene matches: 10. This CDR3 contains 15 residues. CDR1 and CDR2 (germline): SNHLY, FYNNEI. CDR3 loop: CASRGLAPEAYEQFF. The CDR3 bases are TGTGCCAGCAGGGGACTAGCGCCAGAGGCTTATGAGCAGTTCTTC.